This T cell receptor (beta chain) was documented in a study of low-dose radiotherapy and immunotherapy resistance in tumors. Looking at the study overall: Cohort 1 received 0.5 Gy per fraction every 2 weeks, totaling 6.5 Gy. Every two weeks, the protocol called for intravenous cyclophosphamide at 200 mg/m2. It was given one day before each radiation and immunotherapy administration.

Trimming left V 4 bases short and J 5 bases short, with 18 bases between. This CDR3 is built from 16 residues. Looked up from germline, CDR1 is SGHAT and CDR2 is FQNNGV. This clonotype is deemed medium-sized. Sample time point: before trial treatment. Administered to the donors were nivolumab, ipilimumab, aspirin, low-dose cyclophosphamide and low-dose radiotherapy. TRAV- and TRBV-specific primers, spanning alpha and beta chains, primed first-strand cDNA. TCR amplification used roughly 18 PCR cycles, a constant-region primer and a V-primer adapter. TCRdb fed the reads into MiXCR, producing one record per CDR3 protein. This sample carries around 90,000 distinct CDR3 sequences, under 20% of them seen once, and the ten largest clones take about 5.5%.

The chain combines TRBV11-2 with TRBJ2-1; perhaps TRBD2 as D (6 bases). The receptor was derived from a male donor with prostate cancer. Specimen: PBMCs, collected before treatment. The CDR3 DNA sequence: TGTGCCAGCAGCTCTACCCCAAGCGGGCCCAACAATGAGCAGTTCTTC. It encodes CASSSTPSGPNNEQFF.